Ten or more counts support the clone carrying this T cell receptor (beta chain). Its antigen is undetermined. The ends were cut back, 2 bases at V and 4 bases at J, with 7 bases in the middle. This CDR3 comprises 13 residues. Germline lookup yields CDR1 SGDLS and CDR2 YYNGEE. With a J-beta primer mix and a sample-barcoded 5' primer, a second PCR ran about 7 to 12 cycles. Carrying 12 random nucleotides, a template-switch adaptor labeled each individual cDNA molecule. From the 5' RACE reads, TCRdb called clonotypes with MiXCR, one entry per CDR3 protein. The sample lists around 650,000 distinct CDR3 sequences, approximately 30% occurring once. The data belong to a study of blood T cells in healthy people across ages. Study results and limitations: With age, beta diversity per million T cells declined roughly linearly, significantly by about 40. Naive CD4+ cell counts and diversity both ran higher in long-lived than in aged donors.

Sequencing input: blood. The source is a woman of 80 years or more in good health. The genes are TRBV9 and TRBJ2-1; TRBD2 is a possible D gene (5 bases). The CDR3 protein is CASSVAGYNEQFF. The CDR3, as DNA: TGTGCCAGCAGCGTTGCGGGTTACAATGAGCAGTTCTTC.